One T cell receptor (beta chain) is described in this entry. As defined, naive CD8 cells were CD45RO-negative and positively selected for CCR7, with terminally differentiated effector memory CD45RA+ cells excluded. Healthy HIV-negative adults without recent acute infections or vaccinations served as donors. Per germline, CDR1 SGDLS and CDR2 YYNGEE. V gave up 3 bases and J gave up 3 bases, with 12 bases separating them. This CDR3 is built from 14 residues. These data come from a study of shared clonotypes between healthy human individuals. Each subset's genomic DNA was shared equally among a number of immunoSEQ plates. The table came from immunoSEQ multiplex PCR; TCRdb's copy has only in-frame clones and leaves some out. The table records around 1.9 million clones, roughly 91% of them present only once.

The sample consisted of naive CD8+ T cells from PBMCs. The genes are TRBV9 and TRBJ1-1, with D possibly TRBD1 on 5 matching bases. This receptor was identified in a man between 18 and 35 years old in good health. Some clones in this sample may be carry-over from other donors' samples. The CDR3 here is CASSEIGGDTEAFF. CDR3 coding DNA: TGTGCCAGCAGCGAGATTGGGGGGGACACTGAAGCTTTCTTT.